This entry concerns a single T cell receptor (beta chain). Using a J-beta primer mix together with a sample-barcoded 5' primer, a second PCR was run for about 7 to 12 cycles. TCRdb re-called the 5' RACE reads with MiXCR, one entry per CDR3 protein. The repertoire holds around 520,000 distinct CDR3 sequences, with around a quarter as singletons. The sample originates from a study of blood T cells in healthy people across ages. Germline V gene lookup returns CDR1 MDHEN and CDR2 SYDVKM. CDR3 length equals 14 residues. Trimming cost V 3 bases and J 6 bases, with 13 bases left between them. The same specimen was also included in a second study, on T cells of mothers and their children.

What was sequenced was blood. The rearrangement joins TRBV28 to TRBJ2-3; no definite D call. The TCR originated in a boy younger than 10 in good health. CDR3 sequence (DNA): TGTGCCAGCAGTTTCAGTCTCAGACCGGATACGCAGTATTTT. Amino acid sequence: CASSFSLRPDTQYF.